Below, 26 T cell receptor beta chains from the same sample are listed, as sequenced in a study of T cell responses to AZD1222 COVID-19 vaccine (dated by TCRdb to the early 2020s). The time point label, read with the paper, signifies: baseline before first vaccination. The library was obtained by the immunoSEQ multiplex PCR assay. TCRdb provides this immuneACCESS table in a form limited to in-frame rearrangements. Some clones are lacking; in checked studies, under half of them reflect an unresolved V gene, and why the rest are absent is not known. For this sample the table gives more than 95,000 clones, of which approximately 88% were detected only once. The ten largest clones capture around 9% of the sample. Sequenced material: peripheral blood, taken on day 0 of AZD1222 vaccination. These receptors were taken from an adult in good health.

The genes are TRBV29-1 and TRBJ1-1; D not certain. Deletions cut 5 bases from V and 0 bases from J, with 7 bases between. Per the germline V gene, CDR1 is SQVTM and CDR2 is ANQGSEA. The CDR3 length is 12 residues. Written as DNA, the CDR3 is TGCAGCGTTTGGCGTATGAACACTGAAGCTTTCTTT. Amino acids: CSVWRMNTEAFF.

This chain links TRBV6-5 with TRBJ2-3, with D perhaps TRBD1 or TRBD2 (5 bases each). Deletions cut 6 bases from V and 2 bases from J, with 12 bases between. Germline CDR1 MNHEY, CDR2 SVGAGI. The CDR3 extends over 14 amino acids. This CDR3 reads CASRASGATDTQYF. CDR3 sequence (DNA): TGTGCCAGCAGGGCGTCCGGGGCCACAGATACGCAGTATTTT.

V usage is TRBV6-5 and J usage is TRBJ1-2; weak D call: TRBD1 (5 bases). The CDR3 has 14 residues. The germline V gene encodes CDR1 MNHEY and CDR2 SVGAGI. Trimming took off 3 bases at V and 4 bases at J, with 12 bases between the two ends. CDR3 region: CASSYSGTSYGYTF. The CDR3 DNA reads TGTGCCAGCAGTTATTCAGGGACCAGCTATGGCTACACCTTC.

This chain connects TRBV18 to TRBJ1-2; D unclear. There are 14 residues in the CDR3. Germline CDR1 KGHSH, CDR2 LQKENI. V gave up 0 bases and J gave up 8 bases, with 13 bases separating them. The DNA of the CDR3 is TGTGCCAGCTCACCACCGGGAACCCCAGAGGGCTACACCTTC. This gives the protein CASSPPGTPEGYTF.

The chain carries TRBV9 and TRBJ2-2, with 15 nucleotides matching TRBD2. CDR1 is SGDLS, CDR2 YYNGEE, per germline. Trimming removed 4 bases from V and 4 bases from J; junction bases left unmatched: 5. The CDR3 extends over 17 amino acids. CDR3 sequence reads: CASSSGLAGGLTGELFF. CDR3 coding DNA: TGTGCCAGCAGCTCGGGACTAGCGGGAGGTCTCACCGGGGAGCTGTTTTTT.

This clone was observed once. The rearrangement joins TRBV12-3 or TRBV12-4 to TRBJ1-2, with 8 bases aligning to TRBD1. Trimming removed 4 bases from V and 8 bases from J; junction bases left unmatched: 6. The CDR3 consists of 13 residues. Here the CDR3 DNA reads TGTGCCAGCAGTTCTCTGACAGGGGAGGGCTACACCTTC. This encodes CASSSLTGEGYTF.

The V and J genes are TRBV9 and TRBJ2-3; 7 bases agree with TRBD2. With V trimmed by 6 bases and J by 6 bases, 16 bases remained unmatched. The CDR3 is 16 amino acids. In germline, CDR1 is SGDLS, CDR2 YYNGEE. The CDR3 DNA reads as TGTGCCAGCACCCCCCCTTCGACTTCCGGGGGGGATACGCAGTATTTT. It translates to CASTPPSTSGGDTQYF.

About this clone itself: Relative to the germline gene, one junction end is altered; a read error may explain this. This chain joins TRBV6-4 and TRBJ2-2, with TRBD2 as a possible D gene (5 bases). Germline assignment: CDR1 MRHNA and CDR2 SNTAGT. This CDR3 has 14 residues. CDR3 amino acids: CASSAEGYTRELFF. Written as DNA, the CDR3 is TGTGCCAGCAGTGCCGAGGGATACACCAGGGAGCTGTTTTTT.

The CDR3, as DNA: TGCGCCAGCAAAGTTCAGGGGAAAAACACTGAAGCTTTCTTT. Translated, it gives CASKVQGKNTEAFF. The rearrangement joins TRBV10-2 to TRBJ1-1, with D tentatively TRBD1 (6 bases). The CDR3 runs 14 residues. Germline loops: CDR1 WSHSY, CDR2 SAAADI. Between the trimmed V and J ends, which lost 7 bases and 2 bases, there was a span of 14 bases.

The chain links TRBV7-9 to TRBJ1-2; a weak D match, TRBD1 (5 bases). Trimming stripped 4 bases from V and 6 bases from J, with 9 bases between. The CDR3 runs 12 residues. Germline-derived CDR1 and CDR2 are SEHNR and FQNEAQ (reference sequence). For the CDR3, the DNA is TGTGCCAGCAGCTGGGACGAGAATGGCTACACCTTC. Translating gives CASSWDENGYTF.

The rearrangement uses TRBV6-2 or TRBV6-3 and TRBJ1-5; unclear D gene. Germline CDR1 MNHEY, CDR2 SVGEGT. Trimming stripped 1 base from V and 4 bases from J, with 11 bases between. The CDR3 spans 15 residues. CDR3 protein: CASSYWGTDNQPQHF. CDR3 coding DNA: TGTGCCAGCAGTTACTGGGGAACAGATAATCAGCCCCAGCATTTT.

V gene TRBV5-6 combines with J gene TRBJ1-5, with unresolved D. This CDR3 region has 15 residues. The ends were cut back, 2 bases at V and 0 bases at J, with 9 bases in the middle. CDR1 SGHDT and CDR2 YYEEEE come from the germline V gene. This CDR3 is CASSFGEYSNQPQHF. The CDR3 DNA is TGTGCCAGCAGCTTCGGGGAATATAGCAATCAGCCCCAGCATTTT.

This chain uses TRBV5-1 with TRBJ2-7; TRBD2 matches at 11 bases. CDR1 and CDR2 from the germline V gene are SGHRS and YFSETQ. The CDR3 runs to 17 residues. With 2 bases clipped from V and 3 bases from J, the junction kept 10 bases outside the gene matches. CDR3 DNA sequence: TGCGCCAGCAGCTTATTCCCGACTAGCGGGAAAAACTACGAGCAGTACTTC. It is translated as CASSLFPTSGKNYEQYF.

The chain has TRBV5-1 and TRBJ2-1, with 11 bases fitting TRBD2. This CDR3 is built from 16 residues. Germline assignment: CDR1 SGHRS and CDR2 YFSETQ. With V trimmed by 0 bases and J by 4 bases, 3 bases remained unmatched. CDR3 nucleotides: TGCGCCAGCAGCTTGGCGCTAGCGGGAGGTTACAATGAGCAGTTCTTC. Its protein product is CASSLALAGGYNEQFF.

The chain recombines TRBV6-5 with TRBJ2-7, with D tentatively TRBD2 (6 bases). Germline V gene sequence: CDR1 MNHEY, CDR2 SVGAGI. This CDR3 spans 14 amino acids. Trimming left V 8 bases short and J 4 bases short, with 18 bases between. This chain's CDR3 is CASWDSPSYYEQYF. For the CDR3, the DNA is TGTGCCAGCTGGGACTCACCCTCCTATTACGAGCAGTACTTC.

The chain carries TRBV7-9 and TRBJ1-1; D ambiguous. Trimming stripped 5 bases from V and 2 bases from J, with 15 bases between. CDR1 is SEHNR, CDR2 FQNEAQ, per germline (reference sequence). This CDR3 comprises 15 residues. The CDR3 sequence: CASSPHTGSNTEAFF. CDR3 nucleotide sequence: TGTGCCAGCAGCCCCCACACGGGCTCTAACACTGAAGCTTTCTTT.

The chain employs TRBV18 and TRBJ2-6; D is uncertain. CDR1 is KGHSH, CDR2 LQKENI, per germline. The CDR3 is made up of 15 amino acids. Trimming stripped 3 bases from V and 1 base from J, with 7 bases between. CDR3 in DNA: TGTGCCAGCTCACCCTCAGAATCTGGGGCCAACGTCCTGACTTTC. Translating gives CASSPSESGANVLTF.

V and J are TRBV6-4 and TRBJ1-1; possible D gene TRBD1, 5 bases. CDR3 length: 13 amino acids. CDR1 is MRHNA, CDR2 SNTAGT, per germline. Trimming removed 6 bases from V and 1 base from J, with 9 bases in between. The CDR3 DNA reads as TGTGCCAGCAGGGAAACAGGGAACACTGAAGCTTTCTTT. Encoded protein: CASRETGNTEAFF.

This chain uses TRBV7-9 with TRBJ1-3; D gene unclear. Germline V gives CDR1 SEHNR, CDR2 FQNEAQ (reference sequence). The CDR3 is made up of 14 amino acids. V was shortened by 4 bases and J by 0 bases, with 7 bases between the two germline ends. The CDR3 region has the DNA TGTGCCAGCAGCTCACCGAGCTCTGGAAACACCATATATTTT. Residues: CASSSPSSGNTIYF.

The chain carries TRBV7-9 and TRBJ1-2; maybe TRBD1 (6 bases). Trimming cost V 2 bases and J 4 bases, with 8 bases left between them. CDR3 length: 13 amino acids. CDR1 and CDR2 (germline): SEHNR, FQNEAQ (reference sequence). The CDR3 spells CASSLMGAYGYTF. The DNA for the CDR3 is TGTGCCAGCAGCTTAATGGGGGCCTATGGCTACACCTTC.

V and J are TRBV6-5 and TRBJ1-1; 7 bases match TRBD1. V trimming: 6 bases; J trimming: 0 bases; junction bases outside the gene matches: 4. The germline V gene has CDR1 MNHEY and CDR2 SVGAGI. The CDR3 covers 14 residues. CDR3 nucleotides: TGTGCCAGCAGCCGGGACAGCTTGAACACTGAAGCTTTCTTT. Translating it yields CASSRDSLNTEAFF.

The chain recombines TRBV5-4 with TRBJ2-7; 15 nucleotides line up with TRBD2. This CDR3 spans 17 amino acids. V trimming: 4 bases; J trimming: 6 bases; junction bases outside the gene matches: 11. The germline V gene encodes CDR1 SGHNT and CDR2 YYREEE (reference sequence). This chain's CDR3 is CASSRPGLAGGSPEQYF. The CDR3 DNA is TGTGCCAGCAGCCGCCCGGGACTAGCGGGGGGATCCCCCGAGCAGTACTTC.

CDR3 coding DNA: TGTGCCAGCAGGCCTGACAGGGTGGATAATTCACCCCTCCACTTT. Protein sequence: CASRPDRVDNSPLHF. This chain connects TRBV6-5 to TRBJ1-6; TRBD1 agrees at 7 bases. Losses at the gene ends were 6 bases for V and 5 bases for J; bases not matched to a gene: 7. This CDR3 is built from 15 residues. CDR1 and CDR2 (germline): MNHEY, SVGAGI.

The chain joins TRBV28 to TRBJ2-7; 7 bases are shared with TRBD1. Germline CDR1 is MDHEN and CDR2 is SYDVKM. V was pared by 6 bases and J by 1 base, with 6 bases of the junction left unmatched. The length of the CDR3 is 14 residues. The CDR3, as DNA: TGTGCCAGCAGCCAGACAGGGAGTTCCTACGAGCAGTACTTC. Protein product: CASSQTGSSYEQYF.

The chain has TRBV7-9 and TRBJ2-5; 8 bases are shared with TRBD1. The junction had 13 bases not matched to a gene; V was cut back by 5 bases and J by 5 bases. The CDR3 extends over 16 amino acids. Germline V lookup: CDR1 SEHNR, CDR2 FQNEAQ (reference sequence). In nucleotides, the CDR3 is TGTGCCAGCAGCCCCGGACAGGGCAGGCCTAGGGAGACCCAGTACTTC. Amino acid sequence: CASSPGQGRPRETQYF.

The V call is TRBV28, the J call TRBJ2-7, with 7 bases identical to TRBD2. CDR3 length: 14 residues. From germline, CDR1 is MDHEN and CDR2 SYDVKM. V shed 5 bases, J shed 3 bases, and the junction held 7 bases outside the gene matches. CDR3 in DNA: TGTGCCAGCAGTAATCCTCCGGGGGGCTACGAGCAGTACTTC. This codes for CASSNPPGGYEQYF.